This T cell receptor beta chain was recovered during a study of T cells after yellow fever vaccination. This clonotype was picked up many times. CDR3 length equals 15 residues. Trimming left V 4 bases short and J 6 bases short, with 15 bases between. Germline loops: CDR1 MNHEY, CDR2 SVGEGT. TCRdb reprocessed the 5' RACE reads with MiXCR, giving one entry per CDR3 protein. The sample holds approximately 300,000 distinct CDR3 sequences, approximately 11% seen once. The receptor's source is a man in his late teens or twenties who received the YFV17D yellow fever vaccine. The J gene is TRBJ2-2, the V gene TRBV6-2 or TRBV6-3, with D perhaps matching TRBD1 (5 bases). The sequencing used CD4+ T cells sorted from PBMCs, collected 45 days after the yellow fever booster vaccination. The CDR3: CASSSQRQGPGELFF. DNA for the CDR3: TGTGCCAGCAGTTCGCAACGCCAGGGCCCCGGGGAGCTGTTTTTT.